A selection of T cell receptor beta chains follows, all from one sample in a study of CD8 T cells in Susac syndrome. TCRdb re-called the immunoSEQ multiplex PCR reads through MiXCR, storing one row per CDR3 protein. The data show more than 90,000 distinct CDR3 sequences, about 92% seen once. Sequenced sample: CD4+ T cells from PBMCs. These TCRs come from a human donor with multiple sclerosis. The CDR3 runs from the conserved cysteine through the conserved F or W. The D gene is left open where the match is weak. For some rows the clone size is stated as once, few or many, or as a class when expanded; others skip it.

size: .
V: TRBV12-3/TRBV12-4
J: TRBJ2-6
D: .
CDR3: CASAGFSGANVLTF
DNA: TGTGCCAGCGCAGGGTTCTCTGGGGCCAACGTCCTGACTTTC

size: .
V: TRBV25-1
J: TRBJ2-2
D: .
CDR3: CASSDNTGELFF
DNA: TGTGCCAGCAGTGACAACACCGGGGAGCTGTTTTTT

size: .
V: TRBV30
J: TRBJ1-1
D: .
CDR3: CAWSGERTEAFF
DNA: TGTGCCTGGAGTGGGGAACGGACTGAAGCTTTCTTT

size: .
V: TRBV29-1
J: TRBJ1-1
D: .
CDR3: CSVGRMNTEAFF
DNA: TGCAGCGTTGGGCGGATGAACACTGAAGCTTTCTTT

size: .
V: TRBV19
J: TRBJ2-5
D: .
CDR3: CASSLTGTAKETQYF
DNA: TGTGCCAGTAGTTTAACCGGGACTGCTAAAGAGACCCAGTACTTC

size: .
V: TRBV12-3/TRBV12-4
J: TRBJ1-6
D: .
CDR3: CASSLTAPGGSPLHF
DNA: TGTGCCAGCAGTTTAACAGCACCCGGGGGTTCACCCCTCCACTTT

size: .
V: TRBV3-1
J: TRBJ2-7
D: .
CDR3: CASSQATSPYEQYF
DNA: TGTGCCAGCAGCCAAGCCACATCTCCCTACGAGCAGTACTTC

size: .
V: TRBV29-1
J: TRBJ2-7
D: TRBD1
CDR3: CSVVLASTGVGQYF
DNA: TGCAGCGTTGTCCTCGCATCTACAGGGGTCGGGCAGTACTTC

size: .
V: TRBV5-1
J: TRBJ2-4
D: .
CDR3: CASSLGDMRVDSRVKNIQYF
DNA: TGCGCCAGCAGCTTGGGTGACATGCGGGTCGATTCCAGGGTCAAAAACATTCAGTACTTC

size: once
V: TRBV3-1
J: TRBJ1-4
D: .
CDR3: CASRHTTNEKLFF
DNA: TGTGCCAGCCGACACACAACTAATGAAAAACTGTTTTTT

size: .
V: TRBV3-1
J: TRBJ2-3
D: .
CDR3: CASSQDGRRATQYF
DNA: TGTGCCAGCAGCCAAGATGGGCGCCGGGCTACGCAGTATTTT

size: .
V: TRBV5-1
J: TRBJ2-3
D: .
CDR3: CASRPPRSTDTQYF
DNA: TGCGCCAGCAGGCCCCCTCGAAGCACAGATACGCAGTATTTT

size: .
V: TRBV18
J: TRBJ1-1
D: .
CDR3: CASSRADNTEAFF
DNA: TGTGCCAGCTCACGGGCAGATAACACTGAAGCTTTCTTT

size: .
V: TRBV28
J: TRBJ2-7
D: .
CDR3: CASSLVGGEQYF
DNA: TGTGCCAGCAGTTTAGTGGGAGGCGAGCAGTACTTC

size: .
V: TRBV6-6
J: TRBJ1-2
D: TRBD1
CDR3: CASSFRQGHYGYTF
DNA: TGTGCCAGCAGTTTCAGACAGGGACACTATGGCTACACCTTC

size: .
V: TRBV18
J: TRBJ2-7
D: .
CDR3: CASSPQREQYF
DNA: TGTGCCAGCTCACCGCAGCGCGAGCAGTACTTC

size: .
V: TRBV3-1
J: TRBJ1-1
D: TRBD1
CDR3: CASSPADRGTEAFF
DNA: TGTGCCAGCAGCCCAGCGGACAGGGGCACTGAAGCTTTCTTT

size: .
V: TRBV2
J: TRBJ1-2
D: TRBD1
CDR3: CASQRDSQYGYTF
DNA: TGTGCCAGCCAGAGGGACAGCCAGTATGGCTACACCTTC

size: .
V: TRBV2
J: TRBJ1-5
D: TRBD1
CDR3: CASSRGQGHQPQHF
DNA: TGTGCCAGCAGCCGGGGACAGGGTCATCAGCCCCAGCATTTT

size: .
V: TRBV6-2/TRBV6-3
J: TRBJ1-1
D: .
CDR3: CASRSYRENTEAFF
DNA: TGTGCCAGCAGGAGCTACCGGGAGAACACTGAAGCTTTCTTT

size: .
V: TRBV5-1
J: TRBJ2-7
D: TRBD2
CDR3: CASSSNPSGGAEQYF
DNA: TGCGCCAGCAGCTCCAACCCTAGCGGGGGAGCCGAGCAGTACTTC